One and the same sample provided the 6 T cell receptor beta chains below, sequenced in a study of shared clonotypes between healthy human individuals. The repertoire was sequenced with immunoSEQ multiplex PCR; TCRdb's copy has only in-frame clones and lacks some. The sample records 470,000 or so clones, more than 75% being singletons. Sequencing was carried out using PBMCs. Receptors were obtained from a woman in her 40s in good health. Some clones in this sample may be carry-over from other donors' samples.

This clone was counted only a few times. The CDR3 sequence is CASSSDVNTEAFF. Written as DNA, the CDR3 is TGTGCCAGCAGTTCGGACGTGAACACTGAAGCTTTCTTT. The chain is built from TRBV27 and TRBJ1-1, with D unclear. The V and J ends lost 4 bases and 0 bases respectively, with 6 bases between them. The CDR3 has 13 amino acids. Germline assignment: CDR1 MNHEY and CDR2 SMNVEV (reference sequence).

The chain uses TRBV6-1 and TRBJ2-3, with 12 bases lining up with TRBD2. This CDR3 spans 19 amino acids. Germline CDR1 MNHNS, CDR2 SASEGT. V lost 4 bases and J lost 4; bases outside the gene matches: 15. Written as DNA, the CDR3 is TGTGCCAGCAGTGCAGGGACTAGCGGGCGTGGAATTGGTTCAGATACGCAGTATTTT. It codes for CASSAGTSGRGIGSDTQYF.

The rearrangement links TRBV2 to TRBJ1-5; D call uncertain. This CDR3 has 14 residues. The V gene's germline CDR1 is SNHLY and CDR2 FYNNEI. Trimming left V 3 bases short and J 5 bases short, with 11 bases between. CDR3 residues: CASSEGRNDQPQHF. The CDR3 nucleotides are TGTGCCAGCAGTGAGGGTAGAAACGATCAGCCCCAGCATTTT.

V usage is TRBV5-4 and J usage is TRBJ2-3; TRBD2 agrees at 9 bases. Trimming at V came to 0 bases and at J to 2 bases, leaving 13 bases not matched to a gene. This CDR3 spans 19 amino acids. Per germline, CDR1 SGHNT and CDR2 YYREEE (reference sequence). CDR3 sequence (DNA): TGTGCCAGCAGCTTGGGGGGACTAGCATCGTCTTTATCCACAGATACGCAGTATTTT. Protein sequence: CASSLGGLASSLSTDTQYF. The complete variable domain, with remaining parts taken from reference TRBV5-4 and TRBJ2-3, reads ETGVTQSPTHLIKTRGQQVTLRCSSQSGHNTVSWYQQALGQGPQFIFQYYREEENGRGNFPPRFSGLQFPNYSSELNVNALELDDSALYLCASSLGGLASSLSTDTQYFGPGTRLTVL.

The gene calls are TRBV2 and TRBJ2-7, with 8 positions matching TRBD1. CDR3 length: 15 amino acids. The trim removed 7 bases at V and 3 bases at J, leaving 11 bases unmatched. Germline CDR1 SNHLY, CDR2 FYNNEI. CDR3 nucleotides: TGTGCCAGCACCCTGGACAGGGAGCGTAGCTACGAGCAGTACTTC. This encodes CASTLDRERSYEQYF. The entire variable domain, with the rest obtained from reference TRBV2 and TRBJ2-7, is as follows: EPEVTQTPSHQVTQMGQEVILRCVPISNHLYFYWYRQILGQKVEFLVSFYNNEISEKSEIFDDQFSVERPDGSNFTLKIRSTKLEDSAMYFCASTLDRERSYEQYFGPGTRLTVT.

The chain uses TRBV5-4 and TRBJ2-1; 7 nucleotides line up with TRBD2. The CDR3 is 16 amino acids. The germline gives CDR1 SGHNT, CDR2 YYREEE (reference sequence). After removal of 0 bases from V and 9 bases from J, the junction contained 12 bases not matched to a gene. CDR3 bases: TGTGCCAGCAGCTTGGCTGGCGGGAGTTGGTCAGGTGAGCAGTTCTTC. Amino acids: CASSLAGGSWSGEQFF.